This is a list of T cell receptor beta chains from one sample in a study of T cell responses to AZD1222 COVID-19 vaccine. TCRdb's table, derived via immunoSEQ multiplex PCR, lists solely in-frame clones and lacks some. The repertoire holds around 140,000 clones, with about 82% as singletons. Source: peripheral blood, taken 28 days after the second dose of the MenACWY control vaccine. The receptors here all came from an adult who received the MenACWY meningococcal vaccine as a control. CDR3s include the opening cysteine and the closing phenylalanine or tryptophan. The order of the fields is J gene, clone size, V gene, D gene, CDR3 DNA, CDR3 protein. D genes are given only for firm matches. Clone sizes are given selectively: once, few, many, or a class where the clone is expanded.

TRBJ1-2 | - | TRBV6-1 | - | TGTGCCAGCAGTGAGGGGGGCGTCAGCTATGGCTACACCTTC | CASSEGGVSYGYTF
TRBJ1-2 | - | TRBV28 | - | TGTGCCAGCAGGGTCTTCGAGGCAGGTGGCTACACCTTC | CASRVFEAGGYTF
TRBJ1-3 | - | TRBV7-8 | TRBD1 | TGTGCCAGCAGCCCCGGGACAGGGGCAGGAAACACCATATATTTT | CASSPGTGAGNTIYF
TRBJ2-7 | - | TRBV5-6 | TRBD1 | TGTGCCAGCAGCTTTTTAGGGACAGGGGGCTACGAGCAGTACTTC | CASSFLGTGGYEQYF
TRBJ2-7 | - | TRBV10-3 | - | TGTGCCATCAGTGTGGACTACAAGGAGCAGTACTTC | CAISVDYKEQYF
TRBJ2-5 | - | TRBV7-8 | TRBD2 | TGTGCCAGCAGCTTCCTGAGCGGGGGGGCCTACGCAGAGACCCAGTACTTC | CASSFLSGGAYAETQYF
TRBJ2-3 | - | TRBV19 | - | TGTGCCAGTAGTACCCCGAACAGGGATACGCAGTATTTT | CASSTPNRDTQYF
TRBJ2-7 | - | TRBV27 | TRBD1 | TGTGCCAGCAGTCTAGAGGAAGGGGGCCTCTACGAGCAGTACTTC | CASSLEEGGLYEQYF
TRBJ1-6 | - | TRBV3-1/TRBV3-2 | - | TGTGCCAGCAGTCTCCCGGCCTATAATTCACCCCTCCACTTT | CASSLPAYNSPLHF
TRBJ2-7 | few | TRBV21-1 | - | TGTGCCAGCAGCAAACTCCTTCTAGCGGGAGTGGGGGACCTCACTTACGAGCAGTACTTC | CASSKLLLAGVGDLTYEQYF
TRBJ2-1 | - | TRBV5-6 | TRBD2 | TGTGCCAGCAGTTGGCGGGGGGGCTCCTACAACAATGAGCAGTTCTTC | CASSWRGGSYNNEQFF
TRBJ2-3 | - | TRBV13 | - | TGTGCCAGCAGCTTAGGGGCGGGGATTAGCACAGATACGCAGTATTTT | CASSLGAGISTDTQYF
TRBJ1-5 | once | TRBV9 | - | TGTGCCAGCAGCGTAGCTACTCTGGGCAATCAGCCCCAGCATTTT | CASSVATLGNQPQHF
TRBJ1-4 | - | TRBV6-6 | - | TGTGCCAGCAGTCGATTAAATACTAATGAAAAACTGTTTTTT | CASSRLNTNEKLFF
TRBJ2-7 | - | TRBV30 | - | TGTGCCTGGAGCGTGATTCGGGGTGGAGAGCAGTACTTC | CAWSVIRGGEQYF
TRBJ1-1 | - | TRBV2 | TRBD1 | TGTGCCAGCAGTGAACAGGGGGCCCGAAACACTGAAGCTTTCTTT | CASSEQGARNTEAFF
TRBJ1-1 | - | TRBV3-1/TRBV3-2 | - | TGTGCCAGCAGCCGAGGGTCGTGGATGAACACTGAAGCTTTCTTT | CASSRGSWMNTEAFF
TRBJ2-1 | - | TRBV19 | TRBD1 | TGTGCCAGTAGTTCATACAGGGGAAAAGGGAATGAGCAGTTCTTC | CASSSYRGKGNEQFF
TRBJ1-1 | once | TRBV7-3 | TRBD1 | TGTGCCAGCAGCTTAACGGCAGGGGGCACTGAAGCTTTCTTT | CASSLTAGGTEAFF
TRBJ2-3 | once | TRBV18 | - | TGTGCCAGCTCACCATACTCCAGGGGACGTGTGGATACGCAGTATTTT | CASSPYSRGRVDTQYF
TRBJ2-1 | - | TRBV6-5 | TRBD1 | TGTGCCAGCAGTCTTGACAGGGAATTCTACAATGAGCAGTTCTTC | CASSLDREFYNEQFF
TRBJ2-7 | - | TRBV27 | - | TGTGCCAGCAGTGTACTGATGGGTTACGAGCAGTACTTC | CASSVLMGYEQYF
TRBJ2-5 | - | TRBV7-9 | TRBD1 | TGTGCCAGCAGCTTATCGGCAGGGGGAGAGACCCAGTACTTC | CASSLSAGGETQYF
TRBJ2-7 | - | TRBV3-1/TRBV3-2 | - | TGTGCCAGCAGCCCCTTCCCACAGGGTGACGACGAGCAGTACTTC | CASSPFPQGDDEQYF
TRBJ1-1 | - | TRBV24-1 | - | TGTGCCACCATCCGGGTAACTGAAGCTTTCTTT | CATIRVTEAFF
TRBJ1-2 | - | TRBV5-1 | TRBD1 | TGCGCCAGCAGCTGGGACAGTTCCACCTACTATGGCTACACCTTC | CASSWDSSTYYGYTF
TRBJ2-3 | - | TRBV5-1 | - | TGCGCCAGCAGCCGGACTCACGCCCCAGATACGCAGTATTTT | CASSRTHAPDTQYF
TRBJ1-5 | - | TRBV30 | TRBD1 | TGTGCCGGGACAGGGGGCAATCAGCCCCAGCATTTT | CAGTGGNQPQHF
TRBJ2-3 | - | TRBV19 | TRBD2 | TGTGCCAGTAGTCTGACTAGCGGGGGGACTAGCACAGATACGCAGTATTTT | CASSLTSGGTSTDTQYF